Shown below are 4 T cell receptor beta chains from a single sample sequenced in a study of shared clonotypes between healthy human individuals. Clones were read by immunoSEQ multiplex PCR, and TCRdb kept only the in-frame ones, dropping some. The sample has about 1,900,000 clones; about 95% are singletons. Naive CD8 cells, CD45RO-negative and positively selected for CCR7, excluded terminally differentiated effector memory CD45RA+ cells. Specimen: naive CD8+ T cells sorted from blood. Receptors originate from a man younger than 30 in good health.

The rearrangement links TRBV7-2 to TRBJ2-7; no firm D call. The CDR3 runs to 14 residues. Per the germline V gene, CDR1 is SGHTA and CDR2 is FQGNSA. Trimming took 3 bases from V and 7 from J, leaving 16 bases between them. The CDR3 reads CASSFGIGLGEQYF. In DNA, the CDR3 is TGTGCCAGCAGCTTTGGAATTGGGCTAGGGGAGCAGTACTTC.

This chain links TRBV7-9 with TRBJ2-3; tentative D call: TRBD2 (5 bases). The germline V and J ends were trimmed by 3 bases and 0 bases, with 13 bases remaining between them. Germline loops: CDR1 SEHNR, CDR2 FQNEAQ (reference sequence). The CDR3 consists of 16 residues. The CDR3: CASSFPEGRSTDTQYF. Written as DNA, the CDR3 is TGTGCCAGCAGCTTCCCCGAGGGTAGAAGCACAGATACGCAGTATTTT.

V is TRBV6-5 and J is TRBJ2-2, with no clear D. The CDR3 is made up of 12 amino acids. Germline loops: CDR1 MNHEY, CDR2 SVGAGI. V lost 6 bases to trimming and J lost 7 bases, with 9 bases between them. This CDR3 is CASSPLDGELFF. The CDR3 DNA reads TGTGCCAGCAGCCCCCTTGACGGGGAGCTGTTTTTT.

Concerning this clone: The same CDR3 arises from other DNA sequences in this sample as well. This sequence joins TRBV6-5 and TRBJ1-1; D remains unclear. Trimming cost V 2 bases and J 1 base, with 8 bases left between them. The CDR3 runs 14 residues. Germline V lookup: CDR1 MNHEY, CDR2 SVGAGI. CDR3 in amino acids: CASSYLGRNTEAFF. CDR3 DNA: TGTGCCAGCAGTTACCTGGGCAGGAACACTGAAGCTTTCTTT.